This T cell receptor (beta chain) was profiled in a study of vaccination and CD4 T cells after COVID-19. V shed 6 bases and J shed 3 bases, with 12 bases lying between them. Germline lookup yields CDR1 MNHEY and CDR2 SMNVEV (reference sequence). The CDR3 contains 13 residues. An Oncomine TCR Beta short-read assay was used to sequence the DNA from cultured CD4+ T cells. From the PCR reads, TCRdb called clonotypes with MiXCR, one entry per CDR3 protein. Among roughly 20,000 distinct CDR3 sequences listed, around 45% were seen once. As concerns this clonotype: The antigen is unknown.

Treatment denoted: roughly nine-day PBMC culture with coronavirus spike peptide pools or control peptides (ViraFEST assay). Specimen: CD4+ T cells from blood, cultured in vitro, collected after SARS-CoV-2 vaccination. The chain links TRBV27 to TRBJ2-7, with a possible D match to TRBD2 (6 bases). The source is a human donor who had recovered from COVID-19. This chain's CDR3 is CASRRDSYYEQYF. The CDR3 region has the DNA TGTGCCAGCAGGCGGGACTCTTACTACGAGCAGTACTTC.